A selection of T cell receptor beta chains follows, all from one sample in a study of T cell repertoires in cytomegalovirus infection. Their recognized antigens are unknown. Each CDR3 protein gets one entry after TCRdb re-called the reads with MiXCR. The sample holds around 570,000 distinct CDR3 sequences, about 39% seen once. The starting material was cultured PBMCs, obtained from culture after CMV antigen stimulation. The receptors shown here come from a human donor in good health (CMV status not recorded). Some clones in this sample may be carry-over from other donors' samples. Both conserved end residues are part of each CDR3. The D gene is left open where the match is weak. Only part of the rows carry a size: once, few, many, or a class if the clone is expanded.

j_call | clone_size | d_call | v_call | cdr3_aa | cdr3_nt
TRBJ2-1 | few | NA | TRBV11-2 | CASSLVPRWSEQFF | TGTGCCAGCAGCTTAGTGCCGAGGTGGAGTGAGCAGTTCTTC
TRBJ2-1 | NA | NA | TRBV20-1 | CSARDQDPLQFF | TGCAGTGCTAGAGATCAGGACCCCCTGCAGTTCTTC
TRBJ2-1 | NA | TRBD1 | TRBV7-6 | CASSFRGLNEQFF | TGTGCCAGCAGCTTTAGGGGGCTCAATGAGCAGTTCTTC
TRBJ1-2 | NA | TRBD1 | TRBV2 | CASSNDRGGGYTF | TGTGCCAGCAGTAATGACAGGGGTGGTGGCTACACCTTC
TRBJ1-3 | NA | NA | TRBV12-3/TRBV12-4 | CASSFPGLDTIYF | TGTGCCAGCAGTTTCCCGGGTCTCGACACCATATATTTT
TRBJ2-5 | NA | NA | TRBV7-2 | CASSLVGTTAGETQYF | TGTGCCAGCAGCTTAGTCGGGACAACGGCGGGGGAGACCCAGTACTTC
TRBJ2-6 | NA | NA | TRBV5-6 | CASSQWWRGPETGANVLTF | TGTGCCAGCAGCCAATGGTGGCGGGGCCCGGAAACTGGGGCCAACGTCCTGACTTTC
TRBJ2-7 | NA | NA | TRBV20-1 | CSARRPGRTLSYEQYF | TGCAGTGCCAGACGTCCCGGCAGGACGTTGTCCTACGAGCAGTACTTC
TRBJ1-1 | few | TRBD1 | TRBV6-6 | CASSYGGQGEAFF | TGTGCCAGCAGTTACGGGGGACAGGGGGAAGCTTTCTTT
TRBJ2-5 | few | NA | TRBV24-1 | CATSDLDLGDGGTQYF | TGTGCCACCAGTGATTTGGACCTGGGGGACGGGGGGACCCAGTACTTC
TRBJ2-5 | NA | NA | TRBV7-2 | CASSLRGQIRETQYF | TGTGCCAGCAGCTTAAGAGGACAGATTAGGGAGACCCAGTACTTC
TRBJ2-3 | many | TRBD2 | TRBV7-2 | CASSLVRAGDVRDTQYF | TGTGCCAGCAGCTTAGTTCGAGCGGGAGATGTTCGAGATACGCAGTATTTT
TRBJ2-5 | NA | NA | TRBV20-1 | CSAQYPTGETQYF | TGCAGTGCCCAATACCCAACAGGAGAGACCCAGTACTTC